Listed below are T cell receptor beta chains from one sample, sequenced in a study of T cells after yellow fever vaccination. One entry per CDR3 protein results from TCRdb running MiXCR on the 5' RACE reads. The sample consists of over 200,000 distinct CDR3 sequences, 6.7% of them appearing once. Sequenced material: CD4+ T cells sorted from PBMCs, taken on the day of the yellow fever booster vaccination. The receptors originated from a man aged 25-45 years who received the YFV17D yellow fever vaccine. Both conserved end residues are part of each CDR3. D genes are given only for firm matches.

>-|TRBJ2-1|TRBV28
CASSPSRAKTYNEQFF
>-|TRBJ2-6|TRBV7-9
CAEHKEVLGANVLTF
>TRBD2|TRBJ2-1|TRBV5-4
CASSLGTSGPSYNEQFF
>-|TRBJ1-2|TRBV11-2
CASSRQGPRGYTF
>-|TRBJ2-7|TRBV4-3
CASSQVHVGSNEQYF
>-|TRBJ2-5|TRBV7-2
CASSFLGDETQYF
>-|TRBJ2-6|TRBV18
CASSQDSGANVLTF
>TRBD1|TRBJ2-7|TRBV11-2
CASSQPMGQTYEQYF
>TRBD2|TRBJ2-2|TRBV7-2
CASSSSGPNTGELFF
>-|TRBJ2-1|TRBV2
CASSPQVGSNEQFF
>TRBD1|TRBJ2-1|TRBV7-2
CASSPLPGTGGHEQFF
>-|TRBJ2-7|TRBV18
CASSRSAGVDEQYF
>-|TRBJ1-6|TRBV20-1
CSARNKNNSPLHF
>-|TRBJ2-5|TRBV5-6
CASSSSITQYF
>TRBD2|TRBJ2-7|TRBV7-2
CASSFLAGGPRDEQYF
>TRBD2|TRBJ2-1|TRBV12-3/TRBV12-4
CASRPGLVDEQFF
>-|TRBJ2-5|TRBV6-5
CASTSGETQYF